The source of this T cell receptor (beta chain) is a study of shared clonotypes between healthy human individuals. Study overall: Each donor's CD8 memory used one plate, CD8 naive two, each CD4 subset three. Study-level findings and limits: Naive CD4 clonotype sharing across a few donors was roughly 5%. Clonotype sharing among donors was expected to depend on sequencing depth.

The investigators split CD4+ cells into a CD45RA+ naive subset and a CD45RA-negative memory subset. As regards this clone: What it binds is not known.

This CDR3 is 17 amino acids long. Germline values: CDR1 SGHAT, CDR2 FQNNGV. V dropped 5 bases and J dropped 6; count of bases not matched to a gene: 10. Some clones are missing from TCRdb's copy, which holds only in-frame ones; the method was immunoSEQ multiplex PCR. The table lists a few million clones, around 94% of them singletons. The sequence derives from a man between 18 and 35 years old in good health. This chain joins TRBV11-2 and TRBJ2-2; 12 bases match TRBD2. The specimen was naive CD4+ T cells sorted from blood. Subset defined: CD45RA+ positively selected. CDR3 in DNA: TGTGCCAGCAGCACCGCCCCCGGGACTAGCGGGCCCGGGGAGCTGTTTTTT. It codes for CASSTAPGTSGPGELFF.